This TCR delta chain was retrieved from a study of gamma-delta T cells after stem cell transplantation. In its sample, this clone was seen a few times. A far larger clone lies a single base away; this is likely a read error. The CDR3 length is 21 residues. Germline lookup yields CDR1 GEAIGNYY and CDR2 EKD. J gave up 2 bases and V 3 bases, and 21 bases lay outside the gene matches. TCRdb re-processed the RT-PCR reads using CATT. The profile shows over a thousand delta-chain clones, more than 2% of them singletons. The receptor was isolated from a human donor. It is not recorded whose cells these are; they may come from a transplant donor. Sequenced material: gamma-delta T cells. The chain has TRDV2 and TRDJ1, with TRDD3 matching 12 bases. The CDR3 loop is CACDSPSDLGDTQRRTDKLIF. CDR3 nucleotides: TGTGCCTGTGACTCCCCTTCGGATCTGGGGGATACGCAAAGGAGGACCGATAAACTCATCTTT.